The present TCR beta chain was sequenced within a study of radiotherapy plus CTLA-4 blockade in lung cancer. General observations from the study: The best prediction of response reportedly came from early blood T cell clone dynamics, with interferon-beta.

A note on this clone: Its matching antigen is unknown.

The protocol was immunoSEQ multiplex PCR, while the TCRdb copy is restricted to in-frame clones and leaves out a portion. In the table there are around 45,000 clones, roughly four fifths of which are singletons. The material sequenced was peripheral blood, taken from a patient treated with radiotherapy plus ipilimumab. The receptor was derived from a human donor with non-small cell lung cancer who had a complete response to radiotherapy plus ipilimumab.

The CDR3 loop reads CSVLGTSGFTDTQYF. In nucleotides, the CDR3 is TGCAGCGTCCTAGGGACTAGCGGATTCACAGATACGCAGTATTTT. The chain couples TRBV29-1 to TRBJ2-3; the match to TRBD2 covers 11 bases. This CDR3 is 15 amino acids long. The germline gives CDR1 SQVTM, CDR2 ANQGSEA. V shed 6 bases and J 2 bases; nucleotides not matched to a gene: 7.